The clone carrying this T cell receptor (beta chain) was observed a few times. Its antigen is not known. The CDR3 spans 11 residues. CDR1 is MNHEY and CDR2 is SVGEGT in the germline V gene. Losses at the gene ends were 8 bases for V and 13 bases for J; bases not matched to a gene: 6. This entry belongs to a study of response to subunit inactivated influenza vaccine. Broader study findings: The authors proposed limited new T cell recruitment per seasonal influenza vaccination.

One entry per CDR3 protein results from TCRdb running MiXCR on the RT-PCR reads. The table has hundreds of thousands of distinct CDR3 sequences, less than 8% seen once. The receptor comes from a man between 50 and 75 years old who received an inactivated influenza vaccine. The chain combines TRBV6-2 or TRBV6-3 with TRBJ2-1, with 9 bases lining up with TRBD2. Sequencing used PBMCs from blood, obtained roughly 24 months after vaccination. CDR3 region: CASRKRGDQFF. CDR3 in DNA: TGTGCCAGCCGAAAGCGGGGGGACCAGTTCTTC.